These T cell receptor beta chains were read from a single sample in a study of T cells in Graves' hyperthyroidism and ophthalmopathy. TCRdb used MiXCR to reprocess the multiplex PCR reads, holding one entry per CDR3 protein. This sample has around 280,000 distinct CDR3 sequences, with 10% to 15% found just once. Sequencing was carried out using blood. All receptors derive from a woman aged 30 to 39 with Graves' hyperthyroidism that later progressed to Graves' ophthalmopathy. Both conserved end residues are part of each CDR3. Fields, in order: J gene, CDR3 length, V gene, CDR3 protein.

>TRBJ1-1|12|TRBV24-1
CATSDGHTEAFF
>TRBJ2-2|18|TRBV28
CASSLLTYGQGNTGELFF
>TRBJ2-7|14|TRBV19
CASSIGTATYEQYF
>TRBJ1-1|14|TRBV9
CASSVGGMGTEAFF
>TRBJ2-1|16|TRBV27
CASREGAGTSGNEQFF
>TRBJ1-1|13|TRBV6-2/TRBV6-3
CASKGPGSHGAFF
>TRBJ1-1|11|TRBV30
CACDNRVVAFF
>TRBJ2-7|15|TRBV19
CASSRVDLGSGEQYF
>TRBJ2-7|15|TRBV5-1
CASSFLNGGTYEQYF
>TRBJ1-5|18|TRBV14
CASSQGLRQGYSNQPQHF
>TRBJ2-3|13|TRBV10-3
CAIREDGTDTQYF
>TRBJ2-7|14|TRBV7-8
CASSSGTKFYEQYF
>TRBJ2-7|16|TRBV4-1
CASSQLGQSNAYEQYF
>TRBJ2-1|15|TRBV11-2
CASSPTSYSYNEQFF
>TRBJ2-1|15|TRBV11-2
CASSPGVLSYNEQFF
>TRBJ2-4|15|TRBV11-2
CASSLVFGIGNIQYF
>TRBJ2-5|15|TRBV20-1
CSARRLAGGQETQYF
>TRBJ2-5|15|TRBV20-1
CSAPRDRGVGETQYF
>TRBJ1-6|15|TRBV3-1
CASSQGNTGNSPLHF
>TRBJ2-1|14|TRBV7-9
CASSPQGDYREQFF
>TRBJ1-2|11|TRBV7-2
CASSSGGGYTF
>TRBJ2-7|14|TRBV6-1
CASSSRALSSEQYF
>TRBJ2-1|17|TRBV9
CASSVGPGTSGIGEQFF
>TRBJ2-7|12|TRBV9
CASSNPGYEQYF
>TRBJ2-1|14|TRBV14
CASSQGGGPLEQFF
>TRBJ2-7|13|TRBV10-3
CATTSTDPREQYF
>TRBJ1-2|18|TRBV28
CASRLIPGQSPGAYGYTF
>TRBJ1-5|17|TRBV28
CASSFWALGGVDQPQHF
>TRBJ2-2|16|TRBV6-1
CASSILGGVDTGELFF
>TRBJ2-7|13|TRBV2
CASTGVGSYEQYF
>TRBJ2-1|14|TRBV7-7
CASSSGQGMSEQFF
>TRBJ1-5|15|TRBV7-2
CASSHRGLKNQPQHF
>TRBJ2-7|15|TRBV6-1
CASRGTSARNYEQYF
>TRBJ1-5|14|TRBV12-3/TRBV12-4
CASSPGLASQPQHF
>TRBJ1-3|15|TRBV30
CARGQGLLTGNTIYF
>TRBJ1-5|15|TRBV27
CASSLRGISNQPQHF
>TRBJ1-5|17|TRBV19
CASSIEPGGWGNQPQHF
>TRBJ2-7|15|TRBV7-9
CASSRWAESSYEQYF
>TRBJ1-4|14|TRBV11-2
CASSLGTANEKLFF
>TRBJ1-5|12|TRBV28
CASIGALGPQHF
>TRBJ2-7|15|TRBV27
CASSLGSGAAYEQYF
>TRBJ2-7|14|TRBV7-2
CASRTTGGAYEQYF
>TRBJ2-7|14|TRBV10-3
CASTGDSVAYEQYF
>TRBJ1-5|16|TRBV2
CASSEGRGQGDQPQHF
>TRBJ1-2|15|TRBV2
CASSEAGEKAGGYTF
>TRBJ2-3|16|TRBV6-1
CASSLTGGETADTQYF
>TRBJ2-2|13|TRBV30
CAWSVLRAGELFF
>TRBJ2-5|15|TRBV2
CASSEGGIGQETQYF
>TRBJ2-5|15|TRBV12-3/TRBV12-4
CASSLVGAGGETQYF
>TRBJ1-5|13|TRBV20-1
CSAPDSSRGAQHF
>TRBJ2-7|12|TRBV5-5
CASSLGTAEQYF
>TRBJ2-3|17|TRBV10-3
CAISDLQAGVIVDTQYF
>TRBJ2-5|11|TRBV5-1
CASKGSETQYF
>TRBJ2-2|15|TRBV7-3
CASSLMGQYTGELFF
>TRBJ2-4|17|TRBV6-2/TRBV6-3
CASRVAGPLLAKNIQYF
>TRBJ2-7|15|TRBV2
CASSETDGGSYEQYF
>TRBJ2-3|15|TRBV27
CASTQRQGATDTQYF
>TRBJ2-1|15|TRBV15
CATSPLSLSYNEQFF
>TRBJ2-7|13|TRBV2
CASAPTNTYEQYF
>TRBJ2-2|16|TRBV7-2
CASSLTAGVDTGELFF